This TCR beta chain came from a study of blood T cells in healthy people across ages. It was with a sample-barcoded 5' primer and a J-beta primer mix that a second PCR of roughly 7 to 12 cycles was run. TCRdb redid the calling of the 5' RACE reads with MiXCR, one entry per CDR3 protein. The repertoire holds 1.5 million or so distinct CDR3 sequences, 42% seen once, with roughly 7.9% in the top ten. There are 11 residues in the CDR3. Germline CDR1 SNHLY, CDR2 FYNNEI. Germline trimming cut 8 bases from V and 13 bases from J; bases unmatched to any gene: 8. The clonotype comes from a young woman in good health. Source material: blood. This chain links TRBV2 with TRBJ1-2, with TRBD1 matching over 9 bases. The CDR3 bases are TGTGCCAGCGGGGACAGGGATGGTTCCACCTTC. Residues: CASGDRDGSTF. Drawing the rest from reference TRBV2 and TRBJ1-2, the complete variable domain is EPEVTQTPSHQVTQMGQEVILRCVPISNHLYFYWYRQILGQKVEFLVSFYNNEISEKSEIFDDQFSVERPDGSNFTLKIRSTKLEDSAMYFCASGDRDGSTFGSGTRLTVV.